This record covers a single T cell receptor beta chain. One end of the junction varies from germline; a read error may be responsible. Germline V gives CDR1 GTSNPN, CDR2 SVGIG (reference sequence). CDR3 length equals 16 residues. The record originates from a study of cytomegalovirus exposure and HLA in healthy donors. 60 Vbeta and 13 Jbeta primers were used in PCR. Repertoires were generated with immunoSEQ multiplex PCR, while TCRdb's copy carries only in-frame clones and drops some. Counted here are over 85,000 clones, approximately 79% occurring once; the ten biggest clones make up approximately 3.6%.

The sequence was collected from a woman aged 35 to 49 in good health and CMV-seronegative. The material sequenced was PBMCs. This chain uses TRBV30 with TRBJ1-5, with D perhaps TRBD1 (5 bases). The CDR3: CAWSVAGTVGRQPQNF. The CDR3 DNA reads TGTGCCTGGAGTGTAGCGGGGACTGTTGGGCGGCAGCCCCAGAATTTT. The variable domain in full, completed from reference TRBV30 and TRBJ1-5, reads SQTIHQWPATLVQPVGSPLSLECTVEGTSNPNLYWYRQAAGRGLQLLFYSVGIGQISSEVPQNLSASRPQDRQFILSSKKLLLSDSGFYLCAWSVAGTVGRQPQNFGDGTRLSIL.